This T cell receptor beta chain was found in a study of neoadjuvant nivolumab and ipilimumab in lung cancer. Sequencing used immunoSEQ multiplex PCR; TCRdb keeps in-frame clones, though not all of them. The table shows approximately 13,000 clones, with approximately 71% occurring only once. Turning to this clone: What it recognizes is unknown.

Study-wide findings and caveats: Compared with tumor-adjacent uninvolved lung, resected tumors showed greater richness and clonality. From pretherapy to surgery, tumor richness and clonality rose with dual therapy. Resected-tumor TCR richness correlated positively with pretherapy blood richness. Only a small number of samples underwent TCR sequencing.

CDR1 and CDR2 from the germline V gene are SGHRS and YFSETQ. The CDR3 contains 16 residues. V was pared by 2 bases and J by 4 bases, with 6 bases of the junction left unmatched. The J gene is TRBJ1-4, the V gene TRBV5-1, with 9 positions matching TRBD1. The sequence was obtained from an adult with non-small cell lung cancer. This specimen consisted of peripheral blood, obtained after neoadjuvant nivolumab, alone or with ipilimumab, at or shortly before surgery. The CDR3: CASSFSTGGINEKLFF. CDR3 DNA: TGCGCCAGCAGCTTCTCCACAGGGGGCATTAATGAAAAACTGTTTTTT.